A selection of T cell receptor beta chains follows, all from one sample in a study of T cells in Graves' hyperthyroidism and ophthalmopathy. In TCRdb, the multiplex PCR reads were re-called with MiXCR into one record per CDR3 protein. The sample lists about 640,000 distinct CDR3 sequences, nearly 45% seen once, with less than 9.5% in the top ten. Sequencing used peripheral blood or thyroid tissue (not recorded which). The receptor set was obtained from an adult man with Graves' disease, either hyperthyroidism or ophthalmopathy (not recorded which). The CDR3 runs from the conserved cysteine through the conserved F or W. D genes are given only for firm matches. Some rows have no size entry. The others give once, few or many, or a class for an expanded clone.

clone size	V gene	J gene	D gene	CDR3 DNA	CDR3 protein
-	TRBV20-1	TRBJ1-2	TRBD1	TGCAGTGCAGGACAGGGGTTTGGCTACACCTTC	CSAGQGFGYTF
few	TRBV6-5	TRBJ2-5	TRBD2	TGTGCCAGCAGGAACGGGGGGGAAGAGACCCAGTACTTC	CASRNGGEETQYF
-	TRBV29-1	TRBJ2-1	TRBD1	TGCAGCGTTGCCTTCGGTGCAGGGGGCTACAATGAGCAGTTCTTC	CSVAFGAGGYNEQFF
-	TRBV2	TRBJ2-5	-	TGTGCCAGCAGAGAGAGACAGTACTTC	CASRERQYF
-	TRBV9	TRBJ1-1	-	TGTGCCAGCAGCGTAGTCCCAGGGTCGGCTGAAGCTTTCTTT	CASSVVPGSAEAFF
-	TRBV7-2	TRBJ1-5	-	TGTGCCAGCTCACCACCCGCGACAGATCAGCCCCAGCATTTT	CASSPPATDQPQHF
-	TRBV7-8	TRBJ2-7	-	TGTGCCAGCAGCTCCAGGGAATACGAGCAGTACTTC	CASSSREYEQYF
-	TRBV2	TRBJ2-7	-	TGTGCCAGCAGCGACGGTGGCGCCTCCTACGAGCAGTACTTC	CASSDGGASYEQYF
-	TRBV7-8	TRBJ1-1	-	TGTGCCAGCGGGAGGCGGGTGAGCACTGAAGCTTTCTTT	CASGRRVSTEAFF
-	TRBV20-1	TRBJ1-5	-	TGCAGTGCTAGAGGTAGTGGAACAGGGCGGGAGCCCCAGCATTTT	CSARGSGTGREPQHF
few	TRBV20-1	TRBJ1-2	-	TGCAGTGCTATCGCAAAAAGCTATGGCTACACCTTC	CSAIAKSYGYTF
-	TRBV11-2	TRBJ1-2	TRBD1	TGTGCCAGCAGCTCTTTAGGGATCGCGGGACAGCAAAATTCCAATAACTATGGCTACACCTTC	CASSSLGIAGQQNSNNYGYTF
many	TRBV12-3/TRBV12-4	TRBJ1-6	-	TGTGCCAGCAGTTCGCAGAGCTATAATTCACCCCTCCACTTT	CASSSQSYNSPLHF
-	TRBV10-3	TRBJ1-5	-	TGTGCCATCAGAGGTGCGGCGGCTCCCCAGCATTTT	CAIRGAAAPQHF
-	TRBV29-1	TRBJ1-6	-	TGCAGCGCTGGGGTCTCTTCACCCCTCCACTTT	CSAGVSSPLHF
-	TRBV29-1	TRBJ1-3	-	TGCAGCGTTGACCGGGGTCAGAATGGCTACACCATCTATTTT	CSVDRGQNGYTIYF
-	TRBV29-1	TRBJ2-7	-	TGCAGCGTTTGGGAGGGGGCGAACGAGCAGTACTTC	CSVWEGANEQYF
-	TRBV20-1	TRBJ1-1	-	TGCAGTGCTAATAAGAACACTGAAGCTTTCTTT	CSANKNTEAFF
-	TRBV24-1	TRBJ1-3	-	TGTGCCACCAGTGACCGAGGACCCTCTGGAAACACCATATATTTT	CATSDRGPSGNTIYF
-	TRBV12-3/TRBV12-4	TRBJ1-2	-	TGTGCCAGCAGTTCTGACACCACCCACAACTATAGCTACACCTTC	CASSSDTTHNYSYTF
-	TRBV7-3	TRBJ1-1	-	TGTGCCAGCAGCACCGAGGGGACGAACACTGAAGCTTTCTTT	CASSTEGTNTEAFF
-	TRBV6-5	TRBJ1-1	-	TGTGCCAGCAGTTACACAGGCACTGAAGCTTTCTTT	CASSYTGTEAFF
-	TRBV20-1	TRBJ1-5	TRBD1	TGCAGTGCTAGAGCGGGACAGACTAATCAGCCCCAGCATTTT	CSARAGQTNQPQHF
many	TRBV20-1	TRBJ2-2	-	TGCAGTGCTAGTTACCGAGGGAACACCGGGGAGCTGTTTTTT	CSASYRGNTGELFF
-	TRBV12-3/TRBV12-4	TRBJ1-3	-	TGTGCCAGCAGGGTAGGGGGCTCTGGAAACACCATATATTTT	CASRVGGSGNTIYF
-	TRBV6-6	TRBJ1-2	TRBD1	TGTGCCAGCAGTTACCTAGATGTCCCGGGACAGGGCTATGGCTACACCTTC	CASSYLDVPGQGYGYTF
-	TRBV7-2	TRBJ1-3	-	TGTGCCAGCAGTGAATGGAAAAACTATGGCTACACCATATATTTT	CASSEWKNYGYTIYF
-	TRBV2	TRBJ2-7	-	TGTGCCAGCAGTGAATCTGTGTTTTGGGGGGACTACGAGCAGTACTTC	CASSESVFWGDYEQYF
-	TRBV7-6	TRBJ1-6	-	TGTGCCAGCAGCTTAGTTCTCAGGGCACCCCTCCACTTT	CASSLVLRAPLHF
-	TRBV15	TRBJ2-5	TRBD2	TGTGCCACCAGCAGAGAGGCCCCCATGCGGGGGTACCAAGAGACCCAGTACTTC	CATSREAPMRGYQETQYF